This entry is about one T cell receptor (beta chain). Antigen unknown. This entry is derived from a study of regulatory T cells in long-lasting Graves disease. Study conclusions and caveats: TRBV28, TRBJ1-2 and TRBJ2-5 were segments that persistent disease favored. Having only a small sample size may have limited accuracy.

Described time point: persistent/refractory GD, antithyroid drugs over 5 years with positive TRAb. The TCR library was made from RNA extracted from PBMCs. The CDR3 has 14 amino acids. V lost 0 bases, J lost 8 bases, and 10 bases lay in between. From germline, CDR1 is ENHRY and CDR2 SYGVKD. Relying on iRepertoire HTBI primers and Arm-PCR of CDR3 regions, the team built TCR beta libraries. TCRdb re-called the multiplex PCR reads through MiXCR, storing one row per CDR3 protein. The repertoire includes about 460,000 distinct CDR3 sequences, approximately 23% of them detected once, and around 13% sits in the top ten.

This chain connects TRBV10-3 to TRBJ1-4; D possibly corresponds to TRBD1 (5 bases). This TCR came from a female donor with Graves disease. The sequences come from peripheral blood mononuclear cells (PBMCs), collected when the disease was refractory, from a patient treated with antithyroid drugs. The CDR3 loop reads CAISESGGEEKLFF. CDR3 sequence (DNA): TGTGCCATCAGTGAGTCCGGAGGGGAGGAAAAACTGTTTTTT.